There are many counts of the clone carrying this T cell receptor beta chain. The sample is drawn from a study of human T cells and chemical hapten exposure. Study-wide background: The use of 2% DPC on roughly 2 cm by roughly 2 cm of upper inner arm skin constituted sensitization. Diagnoses of alopecia areata, totalis or universalis occurred in mostly female patients.

Trimming took off 1 base at V and 3 bases at J, with 14 bases between the two ends. This CDR3 is 16 amino acids long. Germline V gives CDR1 SGDLS, CDR2 YYNGEE. This sample's time point: pre-sensitization, week 0. Sample treatment: therapeutic diphenylcyclopropenone sensitization with weekly scalp DPC. The starting material, unfractionated whole blood, was used for total RNA extraction. Per the original data handling: A per-sample median of around 100,000 TCRs was observed, with a range of about 23,224 to 700,000. TCRdb re-analysed the RACE reads in MiXCR, keeping a single row per CDR3 protein. The V and J calls follow TCRdb's processing rather than the paper's. In the table there are about 380,000 distinct CDR3 sequences, less than 6.5% of which are singletons.

The chain has TRBV9 and TRBJ2-1; D might be TRBD1 or TRBD2, each matching 6 bases. The receptor's source is a woman between 50 and 59 years old with alopecia areata. Some clones in this sample may be carry-over from other donors' samples. Sequenced here: whole blood, sampled in connection with sensitization to the hapten diphenylcyclopropenone (DPC). The CDR3 bases are TGTGCCAGCAGCGTATGGGGGGCTGGGGTCTACAATGAGCAGTTCTTC. Its translation: CASSVWGAGVYNEQFF.